One sample yielded the 6 T cell receptor beta chains listed below, sequenced in a study of T cells in Graves' hyperthyroidism and ophthalmopathy. There were TCR beta CDR3 regions amplified from RNA transcripts. First-round RT-PCR of the TCR CDR3 relied on the HTBI primer set. Each CDR3 protein gets one entry after TCRdb re-called the multiplex PCR reads with MiXCR. This table holds over 400,000 distinct CDR3 sequences, roughly 22% found once. The sequenced material came from blood. Receptors were obtained from a woman between 65 and 79 years old with Graves' ophthalmopathy.

This chain links TRBV30 with TRBJ1-5; 8 bases align to TRBD1. CDR1 is GTSNPN and CDR2 is SVGIG in the germline V gene (reference sequence). The trim removed 6 bases at V and 5 bases at J, leaving 6 bases unmatched. The CDR3 has 13 amino acids. DNA for the CDR3: TGTGCCTGCTCTAACAGGGGGGATCAGCCCCAGCATTTT. Its translation: CACSNRGDQPQHF.

As concerns this clonotype: A much bigger clone sits one base away, suggesting this may be a read error. The chain carries TRBV10-3 and TRBJ1-3; D is unclear. Germline V lookup: CDR1 ENHRY, CDR2 SYGVKD. This CDR3 is 12 amino acids long. V was pared by 1 base and J by 3 bases, with 1 base between. CDR3 loop: CAISEFGNTIYF. The CDR3 nucleotides read TGTGCCATCAGTGAGTTTGGAAACACCATATATTTT.

The sample holds many counts of this clonotype. The gene calls are TRBV6-1 and TRBJ1-2; the match to TRBD1 covers 7 bases. Per the germline V gene, CDR1 is MNHNS and CDR2 is SASEGT. The junction had 4 bases not matched to a gene; V was cut back by 3 bases and J by 3 bases. CDR3 length: 14 residues. Here the CDR3 reads CASSEGQTYYGYTF. The CDR3 coding sequence is TGTGCCAGCAGTGAGGGACAGACATACTATGGCTACACCTTC.

The chain uses TRBV6-2 or TRBV6-3 and TRBJ2-7; D is unresolved. The CDR3 loop spans 15 amino acids. CDR1 MNHEY and CDR2 SVGEGT come from the germline V gene. V was pared by 4 bases and J by 0 bases, with 13 bases between. The CDR3, as DNA: TGTGCCAGCAGTTCCACCGCCCTGAGCTCCTACGAGCAGTACTTC. It is translated as CASSSTALSSYEQYF.

This clonotype was counted many times. Here the CDR3 reads CASQGVAGYNEQFF. DNA for the CDR3: TGTGCCAGCCAGGGGGTAGCGGGATACAATGAGCAGTTCTTC. The chain recombines TRBV12-3 or TRBV12-4 with TRBJ2-1; maybe TRBD2 (8 bases). Trimming pared 8 bases from V and 4 bases from J, leaving 15 bases between. The CDR3 has 14 residues.

This clonotype was counted ten times or more. CDR3 sequence reads: CASSSHWDRAGEQYF. The CDR3 nucleotides read TGTGCCAGCAGCTCCCACTGGGACAGGGCTGGCGAGCAGTACTTC. This sequence joins TRBV7-2 and TRBJ2-7; TRBD1 aligns across 9 bases. CDR3 size: 15 residues. Germline V gene data show CDR1 as SGHTA and CDR2 as FQGNSA. V was pared by 4 bases and J by 6 bases, with 10 bases of the junction left unmatched.